The next 31 T cell receptor beta chains were all read from a single sample in a study of control samples from healthy donors and cancer patients. The assay was immunoSEQ multiplex PCR, and TCRdb's table has in-frame clones only and misses some. The data show approximately 180,000 clones, 90% to 95% seen once. Input material: blood. The receptors derive from a young woman in good health.

The V call is TRBV28, the J call TRBJ1-2, with a weak D call TRBD1 (5 bases). The germline V gene encodes CDR1 MDHEN and CDR2 SYDVKM. This CDR3 comprises 14 residues. The V gene lost 3 bases and the J gene lost 6 bases, with 14 bases spanning the gap. CDR3 in amino acids: CASSLVGRAHGYTF. CDR3 in DNA: TGTGCCAGCAGTTTGGTAGGCAGGGCCCATGGCTACACCTTC.

The rearrangement uses TRBV5-1 and TRBJ2-7; 7 bases agree with TRBD1. Trimming removed 1 base from V and 7 bases from J; junction bases left unmatched: 8. The germline V gene has CDR1 SGHRS and CDR2 YFSETQ. The CDR3 has 14 amino acids. The CDR3 sequence: CASSLTGAIWEQYF. The CDR3, as DNA: TGCGCCAGCAGCTTGACAGGGGCTATTTGGGAGCAGTACTTC.

This chain connects TRBV6-4 to TRBJ1-4; TRBD1 might be the D (6 bases). This CDR3 spans 11 amino acids. V was clipped by 5 bases and J by 8 bases, with 6 bases between them. The germline CDR1 and CDR2 sequences are MRHNA and SNTAGT. The CDR3 sequence: CASSRGEKLFF. The CDR3 DNA reads TGTGCCAGCAGTAGGGGGGAAAAACTGTTTTTT.

The chain combines TRBV29-1 with TRBJ1-3; tentatively, D is TRBD1 (6 bases). Germline assignment: CDR1 SQVTM and CDR2 ANQGSEA. Trimming took off 2 bases at V and 2 bases at J, with 10 bases between the two ends. CDR3 length: 14 residues. The CDR3: CSVEPTGTGNTIYF. CDR3 in DNA: TGCAGCGTTGAACCCACAGGGACTGGAAACACCATATATTTT. The full variable domain, with the rest looked up from reference TRBV29-1 and TRBJ1-3, is SAVISQKPSRDICQRGTSLTIQCQVDSQVTMMFWYRQQPGQSLTLIATANQGSEATYESGFVIDKFPISRPNLTFSTLTVSNMSPEDSSIYLCSVEPTGTGNTIYFGEGSWLTVV.

This rearrangement joins TRBV19 to TRBJ1-1; no firm D call. The germline CDR1 and CDR2 sequences are LNHDA and SQIVND (reference sequence). Trimming left V 8 bases short and J 2 bases short, with 12 bases between. The CDR3 is made up of 13 amino acids. CDR3 nucleotide sequence: TGTGCCAGTCTACTAAGGACTAACACTGAAGCTTTCTTT. Amino acids: CASLLRTNTEAFF.

V usage is TRBV4-1 and J usage is TRBJ1-1; D unresolved. The CDR3 sequence is 15 residues long. Germline CDR1 reads MGHRA; CDR2 reads YSYEKL. The V gene lost 4 bases and the J gene lost 4 bases, with 16 bases spanning the gap. CDR3 region: CASSRYGGWGTEAFF. The CDR3, as DNA: TGCGCCAGCAGCCGGTACGGAGGCTGGGGCACTGAAGCTTTCTTT.

The gene calls are TRBV25-1 and TRBJ2-5; TRBD1 matches 10 bases. Germline assignment: CDR1 MGHDK and CDR2 SYGVNS. There are 15 residues in the CDR3. V lost 5 bases to trimming and J lost 5 bases; unmatched junction nucleotides: 8. DNA of the CDR3: TGTGCCAGCAGTTGGGACAGGGGAAGTGGCGAGACCCAGTACTTC. The encoded protein is CASSWDRGSGETQYF.

The V call is TRBV4-2, the J call TRBJ1-2; possible D gene TRBD1, 5 bases. CDR1 is LGHNA, CDR2 YNFKEQ, per germline. There are 13 residues in the CDR3. Trimming took off 1 base at V and 5 bases at J, with 8 bases between the two ends. Written as DNA, the CDR3 is TGTGCCAGCAGCCAAGCGCGACAGTATGGCTACACCTTC. This encodes CASSQARQYGYTF.

The rearrangement uses TRBV3-1 (or the pseudogene TRBV3-2) and TRBJ1-4; 7 bases fit TRBD1. Germline V lookup: CDR1 LGHDT, CDR2 YNNKEL (reference sequence). The CDR3 length is 16 residues. V lost 4 bases and J lost 4; bases outside the gene matches: 9. The CDR3, as DNA: TGTGCCAGCAGCCCCCAGGGGACAGCCGTTAATGAAAAACTGTTTTTT. Residues: CASSPQGTAVNEKLFF.

This sequence joins TRBV3-1 (or the pseudogene TRBV3-2) and TRBJ1-1, with D perhaps matching TRBD1 (6 bases). V shed 0 bases and J shed 1 base, with 15 bases lying between them. The CDR3 is 17 amino acids. Germline-derived CDR1 and CDR2 are LGHDT and YNNKEL (reference sequence). CDR3 DNA: TGTGCCAGCAGCCAAGAGCTCTTCCGGGGGGCGAACACTGAAGCTTTCTTT. Residues: CASSQELFRGANTEAFF.

V gene TRBV9 combines with J gene TRBJ1-2; tentatively, D is TRBD1 (5 bases). CDR1 SGDLS and CDR2 YYNGEE come from the germline V gene. V was cut by 4 bases and J by 8 bases, with 15 bases left in between. There are 13 residues in the CDR3. The CDR3 bases are TGTGCCAGCAGCCCGGGGCAGGGAGACGGCTACACCTTC. Protein product: CASSPGQGDGYTF.

The chain employs TRBV9 and TRBJ1-5; 8 bases agree with TRBD1. Germline V gene data show CDR1 as SGDLS and CDR2 as YYNGEE. The CDR3 extends over 15 amino acids. The trim removed 3 bases at V and 13 bases at J, leaving 15 bases unmatched. CDR3 region: CASSGPGQEAAEQHF. The CDR3 DNA reads TGTGCCAGCAGCGGACCGGGACAGGAAGCGGCAGAGCAGCATTTT.

The CDR3 reads CASSLLADTYNEQFF. The CDR3 DNA reads as TGTGCCAGCAGCTTGCTAGCGGATACCTACAATGAGCAGTTCTTC. The chain combines TRBV7-2 with TRBJ2-1; 7 bases match TRBD2. Looked up from germline, CDR1 is SGHTA and CDR2 is FQGNSA. The CDR3 has 15 residues. V trimming: 3 bases; J trimming: 2 bases; junction bases outside the gene matches: 4.

V and J are TRBV18 and TRBJ2-3; the D is unclear. V was cut by 6 bases and J by 2 bases, with 6 bases left in between. Germline V CDR1 and CDR2: KGHSH, LQKENI. The CDR3 totals 12 residues. The CDR3 loop is CASSPITDTQYF. The DNA of the CDR3 is TGTGCCAGCTCCCCGATCACAGATACGCAGTATTTT.

Here the CDR3 DNA reads TGTGCCAGCTCACCACCTACCGGGACAGGGGGTCCCGGGGAGCTGTTTTTT. Its translation is CASSPPTGTGGPGELFF. The genes are TRBV18 and TRBJ2-2; TRBD1 matches 11 bases. The V and J ends lost 0 bases and 6 bases, in that order; junction bases with no gene match: 6. The V gene's germline CDR1 is KGHSH and CDR2 LQKENI. The CDR3 runs to 17 residues.

V and J are TRBV28 and TRBJ2-5; 7 bases match TRBD1. CDR1 MDHEN and CDR2 SYDVKM come from the germline V gene. V trimming: 4 bases; J trimming: 2 bases; junction bases outside the gene matches: 4. The CDR3 consists of 14 residues. In DNA, the CDR3 is TGTGCCAGCAGTTACCCGGGACAGCAAGAGACCCAGTACTTC. This encodes CASSYPGQQETQYF.

This clone was seen a single time. V and J are TRBV6-1 and TRBJ2-1; 9 bases fit TRBD2. CDR3 length equals 15 residues. Germline V lookup: CDR1 MNHNS, CDR2 SASEGT. Losses at the gene ends were 2 bases for V and 1 base for J; bases not matched to a gene: 0. The CDR3 loop is CASSELAGSYNEQFF. The CDR3 DNA reads as TGTGCCAGCAGTGAACTAGCGGGGTCCTACAATGAGCAGTTCTTC.

The chain recombines TRBV28 with TRBJ1-2; D is perhaps TRBD1 (6 bases). There are 13 residues in the CDR3. V gave up 3 bases and J gave up 8 bases, with 13 bases separating them. Per the germline V gene, CDR1 is MDHEN and CDR2 is SYDVKM. The CDR3 loop is CASSFGQGKGYTF. The CDR3 DNA reads TGTGCCAGCAGTTTCGGGCAGGGGAAAGGCTACACCTTC.

The V gene is TRBV28, the J gene TRBJ2-5, with no clear D. This CDR3 contains 11 residues. The germline V gene encodes CDR1 MDHEN and CDR2 SYDVKM. CDR3 sequence reads: CANPSGETQYF. The CDR3 nucleotides read TGTGCGAACCCCTCAGGCGAGACCCAGTACTTC.

In DNA form, the CDR3 reads TGTGCCACCTCTTACTCCGGGACCCACACTGAAGCTTTCTTT. As protein: CATSYSGTHTEAFF. V is TRBV10-3 and J is TRBJ1-1, with D possibly TRBD1 on 5 matching bases. This CDR3 is built from 14 residues. The germline V gene encodes CDR1 ENHRY and CDR2 SYGVKD. The V end lost 10 bases, the J end lost 3 bases, and 18 bases lay between the germline ends.

The genes are TRBV7-2 and TRBJ1-1, with D possibly matching TRBD1 (5 bases). The CDR3 is 19 amino acids. Trimming pared 1 base from V and 4 bases from J, leaving 25 bases between. The germline gives CDR1 SGHTA, CDR2 FQGNSA. The CDR3: CASSLVRFRGGGPSTEAFF. The CDR3 bases are TGTGCCAGCAGCTTAGTACGGTTTCGCGGGGGGGGACCTAGCACTGAAGCTTTCTTT.

This chain links TRBV27 with TRBJ2-1, with TRBD2 identical over 10 bases. The CDR3 length is 17 residues. Looked up from germline, CDR1 is MNHEY and CDR2 is SMNVEV (reference sequence). The junction had 10 bases not matched to a gene; V was cut back by 6 bases and J by 2 bases. CDR3 DNA sequence: TGTGCCAGCAGGGGGGCTAGCGGGAGTCTACCCTACAATGAGCAGTTCTTC. Its protein product is CASRGASGSLPYNEQFF.

The chain is built from TRBV2 and TRBJ1-4; D is possibly TRBD1 (5 bases). The germline CDR1 and CDR2 sequences are SNHLY and FYNNEI. The germline V and J ends were trimmed by 1 base and 7 bases, with 16 bases remaining between them. There are 16 residues in the CDR3. CDR3 residues: CASSEEDNGGGEKLFF. In DNA, the CDR3 is TGTGCCAGCAGTGAAGAGGACAACGGGGGGGGTGAAAAACTGTTTTTT.

The chain uses TRBV29-1 and TRBJ1-1; D not certain. There are 15 residues in the CDR3. Germline V gives CDR1 SQVTM, CDR2 ANQGSEA. Trimming removed 4 bases from V and 4 bases from J, with 19 bases in between. The CDR3 nucleotides read TGCAGCGTTGTGGTGCACCCGGACGTGACCACTGAAGCTTTCTTT. It encodes CSVVVHPDVTTEAFF.

This chain joins TRBV5-1 and TRBJ1-1; unclear D gene. Trimming cost V 4 bases and J 3 bases, with 10 bases left between them. The germline CDR1 and CDR2 sequences are SGHRS and YFSETQ. The CDR3 extends over 13 amino acids. The CDR3 is CASSHTEDTEAFF. CDR3 nucleotides: TGCGCCAGCAGCCATACAGAGGACACTGAAGCTTTCTTT. Based on the CDR3 plus reference TRBV5-1 and TRBJ1-1, the full variable domain is KAGVTQTPRYLIKTRGQQVTLSCSPISGHRSVSWYQQTPGQGLQFLFEYFSETQRNKGNFPGRFSGRQFSNSRSEMNVSTLELGDSALYLCASSHTEDTEAFFGQGTRLTVV.

This chain uses TRBV11-3 with TRBJ2-2, with D possibly TRBD1 on 6 matching bases. Looked up from germline, CDR1 is SGHNT and CDR2 is YENEEA. Trimming shortened V by 7 bases and J by 7 bases, and 13 bases separated the two germline ends. The CDR3 has 13 amino acids. CDR3 DNA sequence: TGTGCCAGCAAAGGTGGGGGCATCGGGGAGCTGTTTTTT. Translating it yields CASKGGGIGELFF.

This chain links TRBV7-2 with TRBJ1-2, with 7 bases aligning to TRBD1. The CDR3 has 14 residues. V lost 5 bases, J lost 5 bases, and 8 bases stayed unmatched. Germline loops: CDR1 SGHTA, CDR2 FQGNSA. CDR3 sequence: CASSPDPTGYGYTF. The CDR3 DNA reads TGTGCCAGCAGCCCCGACCCGACAGGGTATGGCTACACCTTC.

The rearrangement joins TRBV2 to TRBJ1-5; 7 positions match TRBD1. The germline V gene has CDR1 SNHLY and CDR2 FYNNEI. With V trimmed by 6 bases and J by 6 bases, 5 bases remained unmatched. There are 13 residues in the CDR3. CDR3 bases: TGTGCCAGCAGAATGACAGGGACTCAGCCCCAGCATTTT. Amino acids: CASRMTGTQPQHF.

This chain links TRBV28 with TRBJ2-2, with D possibly being TRBD1 (6 bases). The CDR3 contains 15 residues. V lost 2 bases to trimming and J lost 1 base, with 8 bases between them. Germline loops: CDR1 MDHEN, CDR2 SYDVKM. CDR3 sequence (DNA): TGTGCCAGCAGTTTAGGACAGAGGAACACCGGGGAGCTGTTTTTT. Encoded protein: CASSLGQRNTGELFF.

V usage is TRBV5-1 and J usage is TRBJ1-1, with unresolved D. CDR3 length: 13 residues. With 5 bases removed from V and 1 base from J, the gap between germline ends came to 9 bases. In germline, CDR1 is SGHRS, CDR2 YFSETQ. CDR3 nucleotides: TGCGCCAGCAGATCCTCAGGGAACACTGAAGCTTTCTTT. As protein: CASRSSGNTEAFF.

The J gene is TRBJ1-3, the V gene TRBV12-3 or TRBV12-4; D call uncertain. The CDR3 runs to 11 residues. V lost 4 bases and J lost 4, with 2 bases in between. The CDR3 loop reads CASSSGNTIYF. The CDR3 coding sequence is TGTGCCAGCAGTTCAGGAAACACCATATATTTT.